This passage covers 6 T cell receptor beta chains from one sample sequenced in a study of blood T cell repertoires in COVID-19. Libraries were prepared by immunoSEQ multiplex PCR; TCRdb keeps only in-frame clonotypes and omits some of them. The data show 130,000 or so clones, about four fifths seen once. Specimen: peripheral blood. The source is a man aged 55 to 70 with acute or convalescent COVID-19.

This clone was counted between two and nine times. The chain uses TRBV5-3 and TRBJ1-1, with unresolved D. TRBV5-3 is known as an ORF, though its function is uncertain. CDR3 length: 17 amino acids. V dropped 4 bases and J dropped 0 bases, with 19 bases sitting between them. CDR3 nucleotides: TGTGCCAGAAGCATAAAGCGGCAGGAGACTCTGAACACTGAAGCTTTCTTT. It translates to CARSIKRQETLNTEAFF.

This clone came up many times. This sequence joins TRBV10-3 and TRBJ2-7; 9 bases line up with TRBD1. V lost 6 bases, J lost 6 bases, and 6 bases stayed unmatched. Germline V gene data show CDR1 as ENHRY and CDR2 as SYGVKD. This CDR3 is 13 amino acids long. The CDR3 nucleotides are TGTGCCATCAGCCCGGGACAGGGATTCGAGCAGTACTTC. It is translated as CAISPGQGFEQYF.

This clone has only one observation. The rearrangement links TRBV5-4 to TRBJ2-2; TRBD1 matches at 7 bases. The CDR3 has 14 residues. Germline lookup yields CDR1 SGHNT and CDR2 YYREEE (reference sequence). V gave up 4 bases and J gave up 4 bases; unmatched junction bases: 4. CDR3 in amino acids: CASSTDRPTGELFF. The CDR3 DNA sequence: TGTGCCAGCAGCACGGACAGGCCCACCGGGGAGCTGTTTTTT.

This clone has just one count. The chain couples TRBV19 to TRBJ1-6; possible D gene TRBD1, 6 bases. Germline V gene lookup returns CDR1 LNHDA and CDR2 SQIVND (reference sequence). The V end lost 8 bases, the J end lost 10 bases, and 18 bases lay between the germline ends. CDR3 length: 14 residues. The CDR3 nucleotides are TGTGCCAGTCGCTCCAAGGGGCAGGGGTCACCCCTCCACTTT. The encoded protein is CASRSKGQGSPLHF.

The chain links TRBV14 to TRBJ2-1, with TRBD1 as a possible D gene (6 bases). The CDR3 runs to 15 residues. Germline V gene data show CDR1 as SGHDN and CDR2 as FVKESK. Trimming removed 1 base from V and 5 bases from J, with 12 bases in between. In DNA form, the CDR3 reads TGTGCCAGCAGCCAAGTTGACAGGCACAACAATGAGCAGTTCTTC. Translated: CASSQVDRHNNEQFF.

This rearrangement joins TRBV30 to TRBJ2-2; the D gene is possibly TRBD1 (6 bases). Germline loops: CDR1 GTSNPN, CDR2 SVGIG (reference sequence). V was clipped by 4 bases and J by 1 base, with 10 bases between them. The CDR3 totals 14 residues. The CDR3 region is CAWNPTGNTGELFF. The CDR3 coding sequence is TGTGCCTGGAACCCGACAGGGAACACCGGGGAGCTGTTTTTT.